Below, one T cell receptor (beta chain) is given with its context. In the original analysis: Reference gene primer amplification yielded estimated nucleated cell counts. Only in-frame clones appear in the TCRdb table, and some are missing; sequencing was by immunoSEQ multiplex PCR. The V and J calls and the clone size are those of that table, but D and trimming were determined from the DNA. Among fewer than 85,000 clones listed, under 90% were seen once. CDR1 LNHNV and CDR2 YYDKDF come from the germline V gene (reference sequence). J lost 4 bases, V lost 3 bases, and 11 bases had no gene match. The CDR3 consists of 16 residues. The data were taken from a study of blood T cell repertoires in COVID-19. Background on the study: The United States, Italy and Spain supplied acute and convalescent COVID-19 samples. PBMCs, B-cell-depleted T cells, or T cells were the source of the cDNA or gDNA that made up the material.

V and J are TRBV15 and TRBJ1-1; 7 bases fit TRBD1. The TCR originated in a woman aged 60-75 years with acute or convalescent COVID-19. Specimen: peripheral blood. The CDR3 sequence is CATSRGRGVFGTEAFF. In DNA, the CDR3 is TGTGCCACCAGCAGGGGCAGGGGGGTATTTGGCACTGAAGCTTTCTTT.